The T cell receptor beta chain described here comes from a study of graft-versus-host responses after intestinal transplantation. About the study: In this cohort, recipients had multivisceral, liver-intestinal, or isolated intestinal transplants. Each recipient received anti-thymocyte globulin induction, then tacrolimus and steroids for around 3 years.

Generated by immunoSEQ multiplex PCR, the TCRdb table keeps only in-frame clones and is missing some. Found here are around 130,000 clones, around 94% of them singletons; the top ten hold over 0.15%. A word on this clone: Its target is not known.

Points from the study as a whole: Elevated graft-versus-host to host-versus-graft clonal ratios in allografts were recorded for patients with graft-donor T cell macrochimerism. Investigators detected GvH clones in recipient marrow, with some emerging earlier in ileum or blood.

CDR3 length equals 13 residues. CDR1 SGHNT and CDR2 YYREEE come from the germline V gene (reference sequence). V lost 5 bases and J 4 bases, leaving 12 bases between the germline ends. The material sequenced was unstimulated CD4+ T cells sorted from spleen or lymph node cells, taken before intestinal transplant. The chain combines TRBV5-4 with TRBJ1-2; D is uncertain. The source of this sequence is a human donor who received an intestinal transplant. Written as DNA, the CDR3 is TGTGCCAGCAGGAACACGGGTGCCTATGGCTACACCTTC. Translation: CASRNTGAYGYTF.